The sequence of this T cell receptor beta chain was determined in a study of Ad26.COV2.S vaccination and SARS-CoV-2 variants. Overall study findings and caveats: The placebo group had lower spike-specific TCR breadth than the vaccine recipients did. It was found that vaccine and placebo recipients had similar non-spike TCR breadth.

About this clone itself: No antigen is known for it.

Treatment reported: over 15 received Ad26.COV2.S at low or high dose, single or two shots; 5 received placebo; per-sample allocation not given. Day 63 after the first vaccine or placebo injection was the time point for sampling. V shed 2 bases and J 4 bases; nucleotides not matched to a gene: 5. CDR3 length equals 15 residues. The V gene's germline CDR1 is SGHRS and CDR2 YFSETQ. Assay: immunoSEQ multiplex PCR; the TCRdb copy retains only in-frame clones and omits some. The sample gives roughly 320,000 clones, roughly 91% of which show up once; 3.4% is in the top ten. The source of this sequence is a person aged 18-60 years who received the Ad26.COV2.S COVID-19 vaccine or a placebo. The chain uses TRBV5-1 and TRBJ2-7; 11 bases line up with TRBD1. The sequences come from peripheral blood, collected in a trial of Ad26.COV2.S vaccine versus placebo. CDR3 sequence (DNA): TGCGCCAGCAGCTTAAGGACAGGGGGCGGTTACGAGCAGTACTTC. This gives the protein CASSLRTGGGYEQYF.